The entry that follows covers one T cell receptor (beta chain) sequence. Sequencing used immunoSEQ multiplex PCR; TCRdb keeps in-frame clones, though not all of them. The sample holds almost 70,000 clones, about 88% seen once. This specimen comes from a study of OX40 agonist ivuxolimab in advanced cancers. The V end lost 5 bases, the J end lost 4 bases, and 9 bases lay between the germline ends. CDR1 is SEHNR, CDR2 FQNEAQ, per germline (reference sequence). CDR3 size: 13 residues. Sequencing used CD4+ or CD8+ T cells sorted from blood, obtained in a trial of the OX40 agonist ivuxolimab. The receptor was derived from an adult with an advanced solid tumor such as melanoma, head and neck, liver or kidney cancer. The V call is TRBV7-9, the J call TRBJ1-5, with D uncertain. The CDR3 nucleotides are TGTGCCAGCAGCACACATGGGAATCAGCCCCAGCATTTT. It codes for CASSTHGNQPQHF.